The T cell receptor (beta chain) under discussion was sequenced for a study of T cells in Graves' hyperthyroidism and ophthalmopathy. From RNA transcripts, TCR beta CDR3 regions were amplified. An initial round of RT-PCR targeting the TCR CDR3 relied on the HTBI primer set. MiXCR, run by TCRdb on the multiplex PCR reads, gives a single entry per CDR3 protein. The data hold approximately 370,000 distinct CDR3 sequences, with about 18% observed a single time. This clonotype was detected many times. What it binds is not known. Notes on the study in general: From stable hyperthyroidism, ophthalmopathy was separated by a 13 V-J model.

A roughly 9.7 ml volume of fresh peripheral blood provided the PBMCs. Germline CDR1 is SEHNR and CDR2 is FQNEAQ (reference sequence). The CDR3 extends over 12 amino acids. The V gene lost 3 bases and the J gene lost 6 bases, with 7 bases spanning the gap. The receptor comes from a woman in her twenties or thirties with Graves' hyperthyroidism that later progressed to Graves' ophthalmopathy. The sequenced material came from blood. The chain employs TRBV7-9 and TRBJ2-3, with D unresolved. CDR3 sequence: CASSLLMDTQYF. CDR3 bases: TGTGCCAGCAGCTTGCTAATGGATACGCAGTATTTT.